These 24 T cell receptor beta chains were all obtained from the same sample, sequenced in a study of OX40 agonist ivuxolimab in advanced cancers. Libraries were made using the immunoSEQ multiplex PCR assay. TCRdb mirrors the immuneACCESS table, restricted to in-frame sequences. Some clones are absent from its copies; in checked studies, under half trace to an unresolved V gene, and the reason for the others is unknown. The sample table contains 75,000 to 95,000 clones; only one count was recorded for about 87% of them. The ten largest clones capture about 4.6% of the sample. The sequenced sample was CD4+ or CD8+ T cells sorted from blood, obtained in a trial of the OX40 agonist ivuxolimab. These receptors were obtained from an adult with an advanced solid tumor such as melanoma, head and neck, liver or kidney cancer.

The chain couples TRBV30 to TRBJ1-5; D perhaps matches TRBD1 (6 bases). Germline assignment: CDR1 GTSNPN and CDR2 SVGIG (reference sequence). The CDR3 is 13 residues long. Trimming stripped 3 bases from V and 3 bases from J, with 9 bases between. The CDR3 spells CAWSGQNNQPQHF. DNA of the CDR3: TGTGCCTGGAGCGGACAGAACAATCAGCCCCAGCATTTT. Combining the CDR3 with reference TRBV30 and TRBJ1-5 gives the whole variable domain SQTIHQWPATLVQPVGSPLSLECTVEGTSNPNLYWYRQAAGRGLQLLFYSVGIGQISSEVPQNLSASRPQDRQFILSSKKLLLSDSGFYLCAWSGQNNQPQHFGDGTRLSIL.

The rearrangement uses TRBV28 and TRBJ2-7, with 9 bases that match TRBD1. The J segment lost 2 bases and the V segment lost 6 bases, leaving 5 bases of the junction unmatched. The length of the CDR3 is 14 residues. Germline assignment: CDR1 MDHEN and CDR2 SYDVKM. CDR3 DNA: TGTGCCAGCAGGTGGGGACAGGGACCCTACGAGCAGTACTTC. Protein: CASRWGQGPYEQYF.

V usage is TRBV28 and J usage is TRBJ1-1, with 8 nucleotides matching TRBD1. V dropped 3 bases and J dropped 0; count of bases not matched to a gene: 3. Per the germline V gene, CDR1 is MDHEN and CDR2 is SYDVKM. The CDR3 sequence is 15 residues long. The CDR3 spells CASSFGTGLNTEAFF. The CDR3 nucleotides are TGTGCCAGCAGTTTCGGGACAGGATTGAACACTGAAGCTTTCTTT.

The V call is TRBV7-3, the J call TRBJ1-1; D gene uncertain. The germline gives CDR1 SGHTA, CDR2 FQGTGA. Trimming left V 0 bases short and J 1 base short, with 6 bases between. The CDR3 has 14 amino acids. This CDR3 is CASSLTGGNTEAFF. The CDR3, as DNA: TGTGCCAGCAGCTTAACTGGCGGGAACACTGAAGCTTTCTTT.

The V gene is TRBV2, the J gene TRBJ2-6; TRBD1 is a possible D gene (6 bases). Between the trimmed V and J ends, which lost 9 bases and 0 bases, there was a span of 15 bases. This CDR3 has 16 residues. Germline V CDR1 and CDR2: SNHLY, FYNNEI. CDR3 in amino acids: CARAGTPSSGANVLTF. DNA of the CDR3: TGTGCCAGAGCTGGGACACCGAGCTCTGGGGCCAACGTCCTGACTTTC. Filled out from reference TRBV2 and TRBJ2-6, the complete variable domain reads EPEVTQTPSHQVTQMGQEVILRCVPISNHLYFYWYRQILGQKVEFLVSFYNNEISEKSEIFDDQFSVERPDGSNFTLKIRSTKLEDSAMYFCARAGTPSSGANVLTFGAGSRLTVL.

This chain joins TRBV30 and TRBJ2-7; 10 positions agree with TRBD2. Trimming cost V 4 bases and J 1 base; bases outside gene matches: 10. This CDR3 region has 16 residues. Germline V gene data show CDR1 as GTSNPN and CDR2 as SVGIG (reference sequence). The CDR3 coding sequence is TGTGCCTGGAATCTCCCCGGACTAGCGGTATCCTACGAGCAGTACTTC. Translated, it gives CAWNLPGLAVSYEQYF. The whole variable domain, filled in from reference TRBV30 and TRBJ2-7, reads SQTIHQWPATLVQPVGSPLSLECTVEGTSNPNLYWYRQAAGRGLQLLFYSVGIGQISSEVPQNLSASRPQDRQFILSSKKLLLSDSGFYLCAWNLPGLAVSYEQYFGPGTRLTVT.

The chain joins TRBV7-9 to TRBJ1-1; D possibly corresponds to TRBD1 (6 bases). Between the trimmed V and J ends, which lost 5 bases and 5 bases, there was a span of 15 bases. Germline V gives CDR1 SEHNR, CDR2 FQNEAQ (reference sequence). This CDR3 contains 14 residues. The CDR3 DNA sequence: TGTGCCAGCAGCGAACAGGGTGGGGGAACTGAAGCTTTCTTT. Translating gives CASSEQGGGTEAFF.

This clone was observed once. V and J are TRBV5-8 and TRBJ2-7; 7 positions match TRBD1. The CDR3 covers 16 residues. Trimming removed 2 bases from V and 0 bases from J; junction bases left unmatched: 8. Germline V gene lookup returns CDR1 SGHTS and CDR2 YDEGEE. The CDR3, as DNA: TGTGCCAGCAGCTTTTACAGGGGAGTGGGCTCCTACGAGCAGTACTTC. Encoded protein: CASSFYRGVGSYEQYF.

Written as DNA, the CDR3 is TGTGCCAGCAGTTCAGTCCCGGGACAGGATCCCCTCGAGCAGTACGTC. It specifies CASSSVPGQDPLEQYV. This chain links TRBV28 with TRBJ2-7; TRBD1 agrees at 8 bases. In germline, CDR1 is MDHEN, CDR2 SYDVKM. CDR3 length: 16 residues. V lost 4 bases and J lost 6; bases outside the gene matches: 14.

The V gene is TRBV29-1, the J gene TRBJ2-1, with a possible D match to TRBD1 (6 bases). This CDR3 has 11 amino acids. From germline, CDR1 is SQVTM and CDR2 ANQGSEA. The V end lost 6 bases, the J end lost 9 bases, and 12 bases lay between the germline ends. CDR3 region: CSVKLGGEQFF. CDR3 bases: TGCAGCGTAAAACTAGGGGGTGAGCAGTTCTTC.

This chain's CDR3 is CASSLDVEAYEQYV. For the CDR3, the DNA is TGTGCCAGCAGCTTAGATGTAGAGGCCTACGAGCAGTACGTC. The chain has TRBV11-2 and TRBJ2-7; no firm D call. Germline assignment: CDR1 SGHAT and CDR2 FQNNGV. V was cut by 0 bases and J by 2 bases, with 8 bases left in between. The CDR3 extends over 14 amino acids.

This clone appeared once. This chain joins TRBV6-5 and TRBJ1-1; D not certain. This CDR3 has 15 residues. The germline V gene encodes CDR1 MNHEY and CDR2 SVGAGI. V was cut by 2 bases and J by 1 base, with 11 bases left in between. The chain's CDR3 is CASSYRGEANTEAFF. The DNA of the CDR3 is TGTGCCAGCAGTTACCGCGGAGAGGCGAACACTGAAGCTTTCTTT.

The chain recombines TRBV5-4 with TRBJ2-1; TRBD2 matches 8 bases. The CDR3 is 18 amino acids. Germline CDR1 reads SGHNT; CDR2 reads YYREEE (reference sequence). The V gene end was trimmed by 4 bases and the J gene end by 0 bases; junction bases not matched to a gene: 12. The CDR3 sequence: CASSPPGVAGISYNEQFF. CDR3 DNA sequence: TGTGCCAGCAGCCCGCCGGGGGTAGCGGGGATCTCCTACAATGAGCAGTTCTTC.

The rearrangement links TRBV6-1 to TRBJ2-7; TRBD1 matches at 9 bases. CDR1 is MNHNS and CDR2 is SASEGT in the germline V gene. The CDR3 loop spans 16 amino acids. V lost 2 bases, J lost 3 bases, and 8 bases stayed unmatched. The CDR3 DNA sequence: TGTGCCAGCAGTGAATTTGGGACAGGGTCCAACTACGAGCAGTACGTC. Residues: CASSEFGTGSNYEQYV.

The CDR3 reads CAWKGGRGPSYEQYF. The CDR3 DNA sequence: TGTGCCTGGAAGGGGGGCAGGGGGCCTTCCTACGAGCAGTACTTC. The rearrangement joins TRBV30 to TRBJ2-7; 8 positions match TRBD1. The CDR3 loop spans 15 amino acids. V lost 4 bases and J lost 1; bases outside the gene matches: 9. Germline V gives CDR1 GTSNPN, CDR2 SVGIG (reference sequence).

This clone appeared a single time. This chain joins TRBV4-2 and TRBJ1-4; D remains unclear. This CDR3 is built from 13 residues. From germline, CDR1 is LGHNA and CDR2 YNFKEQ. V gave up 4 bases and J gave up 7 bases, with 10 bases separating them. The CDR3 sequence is CASSLEFGEKLFF. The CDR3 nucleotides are TGTGCCAGCAGCCTTGAGTTCGGTGAAAAACTGTTTTTT.

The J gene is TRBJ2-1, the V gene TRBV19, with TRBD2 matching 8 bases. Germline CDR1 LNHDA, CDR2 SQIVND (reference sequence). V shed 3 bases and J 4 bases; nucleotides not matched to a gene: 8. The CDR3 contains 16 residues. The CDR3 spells CASSIESGSGYNEQFF. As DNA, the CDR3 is TGTGCCAGTAGTATTGAGAGCGGGAGTGGTTACAATGAGCAGTTCTTC. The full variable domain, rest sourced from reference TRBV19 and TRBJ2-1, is DGGITQSPKYLFRKEGQNVTLSCEQNLNHDAMYWYRQDPGQGLRLIYYSQIVNDFQKGDIAEGYSVSREKKESFPLTVTSAQKNPTAFYLCASSIESGSGYNEQFFGPGTRLTVL.

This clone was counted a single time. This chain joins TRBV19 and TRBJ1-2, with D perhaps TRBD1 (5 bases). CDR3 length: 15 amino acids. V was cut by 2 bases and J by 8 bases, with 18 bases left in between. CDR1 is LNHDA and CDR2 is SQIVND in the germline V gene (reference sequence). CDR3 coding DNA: TGTGCCAGTAGTATAACAGGAACTCCGAATAGGGGCTACACCTTC. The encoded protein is CASSITGTPNRGYTF.

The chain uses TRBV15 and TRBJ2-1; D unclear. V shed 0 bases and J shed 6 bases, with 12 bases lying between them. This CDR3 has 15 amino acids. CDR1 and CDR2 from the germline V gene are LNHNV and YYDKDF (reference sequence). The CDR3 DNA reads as TGTGCCACCAGCAGAGAGAAGCCTCCTCTCAATGAGCAGTTCTTC. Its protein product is CATSREKPPLNEQFF. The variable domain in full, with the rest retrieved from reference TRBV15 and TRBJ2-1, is DAMVIQNPRYQVTQFGKPVTLSCSQTLNHNVMYWYQQKSSQAPKLLFHYYDKDFNNEADTPDNFQSRRPNTSFCFLDIRSPGLGDTAMYLCATSREKPPLNEQFFGPGTRLTVL.

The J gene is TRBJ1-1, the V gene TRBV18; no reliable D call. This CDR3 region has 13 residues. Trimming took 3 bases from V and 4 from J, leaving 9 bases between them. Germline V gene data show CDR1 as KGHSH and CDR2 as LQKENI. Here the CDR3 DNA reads TGTGCCAGCTCACCGACTGGGAGCACTGAAGCTTTCTTT. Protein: CASSPTGSTEAFF.

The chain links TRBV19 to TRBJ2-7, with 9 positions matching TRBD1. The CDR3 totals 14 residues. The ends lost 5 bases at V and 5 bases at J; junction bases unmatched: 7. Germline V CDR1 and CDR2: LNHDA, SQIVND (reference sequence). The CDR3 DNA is TGTGCCAGTAGTCTTACCGGGACAGGGCACGAGCAGTACGTC. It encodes CASSLTGTGHEQYV.

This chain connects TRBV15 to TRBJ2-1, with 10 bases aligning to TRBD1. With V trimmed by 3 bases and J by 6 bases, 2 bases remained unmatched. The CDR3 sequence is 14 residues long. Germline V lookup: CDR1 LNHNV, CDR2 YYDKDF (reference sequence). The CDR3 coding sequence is TGTGCCACCAGCAGTCGACAGGGGGCCAATGAGCAGTTCTTC. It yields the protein CATSSRQGANEQFF.

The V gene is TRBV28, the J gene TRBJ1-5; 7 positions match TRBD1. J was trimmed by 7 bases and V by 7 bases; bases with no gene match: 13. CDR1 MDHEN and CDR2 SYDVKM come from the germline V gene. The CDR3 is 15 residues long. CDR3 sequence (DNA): TGTGCCAGCAATGCGGACAGGATTAAGTCCCAGCCCCAGCATTTT. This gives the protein CASNADRIKSQPQHF.

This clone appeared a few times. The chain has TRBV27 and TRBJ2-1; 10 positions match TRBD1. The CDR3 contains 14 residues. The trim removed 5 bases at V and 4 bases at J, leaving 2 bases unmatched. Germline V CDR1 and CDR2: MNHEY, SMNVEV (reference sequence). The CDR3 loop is CASSGQGEYNEQFF. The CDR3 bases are TGTGCCAGCAGTGGACAGGGGGAATACAATGAGCAGTTCTTC.